This is a list of T cell receptor beta chains from one sample in a study of blood T cell repertoires in COVID-19. The method was immunoSEQ multiplex PCR; TCRdb's version includes in-frame clones alone and lacks a portion of them. The sample carries 77,000 or so clones, 83% recorded once. The source material was peripheral blood. All receptors come from a woman aged 60-75 years with acute or convalescent COVID-19. CDR3s include the opening cysteine and the closing phenylalanine or tryptophan. D genes are given only for firm matches. Size is omitted from some rows. Given values are once, few, many or a class for expanded clones.

TGTGCCAGCAGCCTAACACGACGGGGGGAAAAACTGTTTTTT	CASSLTRRGEKLFF	few	NA	TRBV3-1/TRBV3-2	TRBJ1-4
TGTGCCAGTAGTATACAGGGGGCAGGTGGCTACACCTTC	CASSIQGAGGYTF	NA	TRBD1	TRBV19	TRBJ1-2
TGTGCCAGCAGTCACGGGGGGGCCTCGAACACCGGGGAGCTGTTTTTT	CASSHGGASNTGELFF	NA	TRBD2	TRBV7-2	TRBJ2-2
TGTGCCAGCAGCTTAGTAGCCTACGAGCAGTACTTC	CASSLVAYEQYF	NA	NA	TRBV7-8	TRBJ2-7
TGTGCCAGCAGCGTCACGACAGTGAACGCCTACAATGAGCAGTTCTTC	CASSVTTVNAYNEQFF	NA	NA	TRBV7-8	TRBJ2-1
TGCAGCGTTGAAGAAATTGTGGCGGGGCTTCGCACAGATACGCAGTATTTT	CSVEEIVAGLRTDTQYF	NA	NA	TRBV29-1	TRBJ2-3
TGTGCCAGCAGCTGGGTAAACCCGGGACTAGCGGGGGGGCGTCAGCATGAGCAGTTCTTC	CASSWVNPGLAGGRQHEQFF	NA	TRBD2	TRBV3-1/TRBV3-2	TRBJ2-1
TGTGCCAGAAGCTTGCTGGGACAGATGAACACTGAAGCTTTCTTT	CARSLLGQMNTEAFF	NA	TRBD1	TRBV5-3	TRBJ1-1
TGTGCCAGCAGCCACGGGGGGCCCACTGAAGCTTTCTTT	CASSHGGPTEAFF	once	NA	TRBV3-1/TRBV3-2	TRBJ1-1
TGCGCCAGCAGGACAGCGGGGGGGAGCACAGATACGCAGTATTTT	CASRTAGGSTDTQYF	NA	TRBD2	TRBV5-1	TRBJ2-3
TGTGCCAGCAGGTTTTGGGACAGGGGCGAAAAACTGTTTTTT	CASRFWDRGEKLFF	NA	TRBD1	TRBV5-6	TRBJ1-4
TGCAGCGTTGAAGACACAATGAACACTGAAGCTTTCTTT	CSVEDTMNTEAFF	NA	NA	TRBV29-1	TRBJ1-1
TGTGCCAGCAGTGAAGGTCTACAGAATTCACCCCTCCACTTT	CASSEGLQNSPLHF	once	NA	TRBV2	TRBJ1-6
TGCGCCAGCAGCCAGGGAACTAGCGGGGTCGTTGAGCAGTTCTTC	CASSQGTSGVVEQFF	NA	TRBD2	TRBV5-1	TRBJ2-1
TGCGCCAGCAGCCTCCAGGGGGCTAGAGACACTGAAGCTTTCTTT	CASSLQGARDTEAFF	NA	TRBD1	TRBV5-1	TRBJ1-1
TGTGCCAGCAGTGAGGAGGCGGGACACGAGCAGTACTTC	CASSEEAGHEQYF	NA	NA	TRBV2	TRBJ2-7
TGTGCCAGTATGGGGACAGGAGGCGCTTTCTTT	CASMGTGGAFF	NA	TRBD1	TRBV19	TRBJ1-1
TGTGCCAGACAGGGTAGGTATGGCTACACCTTC	CARQGRYGYTF	NA	NA	TRBV6-5	TRBJ1-2
TGCGCCAGCAGCCCTTCGACAGGGAGCTCCTACGAGCAGTACTTC	CASSPSTGSSYEQYF	few	TRBD1	TRBV4-1	TRBJ2-7
TGTGCCAGCTCACCATCAACAGGCCCTGAAGCTTTCTTT	CASSPSTGPEAFF	NA	NA	TRBV18	TRBJ1-1
TGTGCCAGCAGTTACAAGGGGAACTATGGCTACACCTTC	CASSYKGNYGYTF	once	NA	TRBV6-5	TRBJ1-2
TGTGCCAGCAGTTATCAGGGGGAGAACACTGAAGCTTTCTTT	CASSYQGENTEAFF	NA	TRBD1	TRBV27	TRBJ1-1
TGTGCCAGCAGTCGCCGAAAGGAGGATGGCTACACCTTC	CASSRRKEDGYTF	once	NA	TRBV6-5	TRBJ1-2
TGTGCCATCAGCGCGACTAGCGGGGGGGCCTTGACCGGGGAGCTGTTTTTT	CAISATSGGALTGELFF	once	TRBD2	TRBV10-3	TRBJ2-2
TGTGCCAGCAGTTTCGGGGGTTACAAAACGCAGTATTTT	CASSFGGYKTQYF	NA	NA	TRBV12-3/TRBV12-4	TRBJ2-3
TGTGCCAGCAGCAAGTCAGACAGGGGCAAAGCTTTCTTT	CASSKSDRGKAFF	NA	NA	TRBV21-1	TRBJ1-1
TGTGCCAGCAACCCGGGGGGGCCGGGGATTGGCAATGAGCAGTTCTTC	CASNPGGPGIGNEQFF	few	TRBD2	TRBV7-2	TRBJ2-1
TGTGCCAGCAGTACGACAGGCCGATTGAACACTGAAGCTTTCTTT	CASSTTGRLNTEAFF	once	NA	TRBV28	TRBJ1-1
TGTGCCAGCAGAGCCTTGACAGGGAAGGCATCACCCCTCCACTTT	CASRALTGKASPLHF	once	TRBD1	TRBV6-4	TRBJ1-6
TGTGCCAGCAGCTTAGACCCCGGCTATGGCTACACCTTC	CASSLDPGYGYTF	NA	NA	TRBV7-9	TRBJ1-2
TGTGCCAGCAACACCCCTCCCCGGGACAGCCTCACCGGGGAGCTGTTTTTT	CASNTPPRDSLTGELFF	NA	TRBD1	TRBV2	TRBJ2-2
TGTGCCAGCCGCCCCGAACGACAGATGAACACTGAAGCTTTCTTT	CASRPERQMNTEAFF	NA	NA	TRBV6-5	TRBJ1-1
TGTGCCAGCAGCTTGACGGGCGGGGACCCCTACAATGAGCAGTTCTTC	CASSLTGGDPYNEQFF	NA	NA	TRBV7-9	TRBJ2-1
TGCGCCAGCAGCTTGGCCGAGGGGACAGGGGTCACGCGGGGCTACACCTTC	CASSLAEGTGVTRGYTF	NA	TRBD1	TRBV5-1	TRBJ1-2
TGTGCCAGCAGTGAAGCGCTGACTAGCGGGGAAGATACGCAGTATTTT	CASSEALTSGEDTQYF	once	TRBD2	TRBV6-1	TRBJ2-3
TGTGCCTGGAGTGTAATGGGAGGTAACAATGAGCAGTTCTTC	CAWSVMGGNNEQFF	NA	NA	TRBV30	TRBJ2-1
TGTGCCAGCAGCCCCCGACAGGGCTATCAGCCCCAGCATTTT	CASSPRQGYQPQHF	NA	TRBD1	TRBV6-5	TRBJ1-5
TGTGCCAGCTCACCAGGGCGCGAGCAGTACTTC	CASSPGREQYF	NA	NA	TRBV18	TRBJ2-7
TGTGCCAGCAGCTTAAGAGGACAGGGTGGTCTCGGCGATGGCTACACCTTC	CASSLRGQGGLGDGYTF	NA	TRBD1	TRBV7-7	TRBJ1-2
TGTGCCATCAGTGAAGGGGCAGTCTCCTACGAGCAGTACTTC	CAISEGAVSYEQYF	NA	NA	TRBV10-3	TRBJ2-7
TGCAGCGTTGAACCCCAGGGGAACACTGAAGCTTTCTTT	CSVEPQGNTEAFF	NA	NA	TRBV29-1	TRBJ1-1
TGTGCCAGCAGCTTGACTACGGGACAGGGAAATGAAAAACTGTTTTTT	CASSLTTGQGNEKLFF	NA	TRBD1	TRBV5-4	TRBJ1-4
TGCGCCAGCAGCTTGGACGCGGGGGGGCCTCTTACCACCTACGAGCAGTACTTC	CASSLDAGGPLTTYEQYF	once	TRBD2	TRBV5-1	TRBJ2-7
TGCGCCAGCAGGTCGACTAGCTTCTCCGGGGAGCTGTTTTTT	CASRSTSFSGELFF	NA	TRBD2	TRBV5-1	TRBJ2-2
TGTGCCAGCAGTACCCTTGGGGGCCTCTGGGGCTACACCTTC	CASSTLGGLWGYTF	NA	NA	TRBV6-5	TRBJ1-2
TGTGCCAGCAGAGGTGGGGCAGAGACCCAGTACTTC	CASRGGAETQYF	NA	NA	TRBV2	TRBJ2-5
TGTGCCAGCAGTCCCGGGGACAGGGCTAACGAGCAGTACTTC	CASSPGDRANEQYF	NA	TRBD1	TRBV27	TRBJ2-7
TGTGCCAGCAGCGTAGTGCGGGGGCCCGCTGAAGCTTTCTTT	CASSVVRGPAEAFF	once	NA	TRBV9	TRBJ1-1